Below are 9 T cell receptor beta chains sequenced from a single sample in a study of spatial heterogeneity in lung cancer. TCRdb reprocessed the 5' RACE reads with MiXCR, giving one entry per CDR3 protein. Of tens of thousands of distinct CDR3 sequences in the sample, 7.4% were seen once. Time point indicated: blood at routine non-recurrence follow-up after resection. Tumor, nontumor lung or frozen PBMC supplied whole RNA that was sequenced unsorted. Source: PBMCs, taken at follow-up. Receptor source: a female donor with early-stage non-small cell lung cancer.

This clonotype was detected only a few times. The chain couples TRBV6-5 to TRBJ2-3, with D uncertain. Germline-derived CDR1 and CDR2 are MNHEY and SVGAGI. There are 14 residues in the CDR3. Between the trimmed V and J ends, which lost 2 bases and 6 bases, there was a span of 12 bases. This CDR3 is CASSYQLGGDTQYF. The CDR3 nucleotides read TGTGCCAGCAGTTACCAACTTGGTGGTGATACGCAGTATTTT.

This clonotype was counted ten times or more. The CDR3 DNA reads TGTGCCAGCAGATCGACAGCAGACTACACCTTC. This codes for CASRSTADYTF. The rearrangement links TRBV28 to TRBJ1-2; D is possibly TRBD1 (5 bases). This CDR3 has 11 amino acids. Looked up from germline, CDR1 is MDHEN and CDR2 is SYDVKM. V was trimmed by 6 bases and J by 10 bases, leaving 12 bases between them.

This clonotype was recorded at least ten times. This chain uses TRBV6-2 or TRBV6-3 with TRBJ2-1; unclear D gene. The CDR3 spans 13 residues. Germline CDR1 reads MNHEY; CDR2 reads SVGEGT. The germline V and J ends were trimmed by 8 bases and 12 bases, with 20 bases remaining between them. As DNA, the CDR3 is TGTGCCAGCGGCCGCCCTCCCCAGGACCCGCAGTTCTTC. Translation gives CASGRPPQDPQFF.

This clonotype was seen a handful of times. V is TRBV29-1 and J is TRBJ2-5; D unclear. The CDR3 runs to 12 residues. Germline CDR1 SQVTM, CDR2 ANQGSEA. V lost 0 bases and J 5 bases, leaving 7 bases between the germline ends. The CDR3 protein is CSVEEGRETQYF. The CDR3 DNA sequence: TGCAGCGTTGAAGAAGGAAGGGAGACCCAGTACTTC.

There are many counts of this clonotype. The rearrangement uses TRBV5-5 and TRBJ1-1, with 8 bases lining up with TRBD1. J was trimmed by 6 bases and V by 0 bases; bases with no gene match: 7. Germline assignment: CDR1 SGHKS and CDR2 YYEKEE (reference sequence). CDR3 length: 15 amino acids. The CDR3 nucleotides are TGTGCCAGCAGCTTGGGTGTGGGGACAGGCGCTGAAGCTTTCTTT. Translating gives CASSLGVGTGAEAFF.

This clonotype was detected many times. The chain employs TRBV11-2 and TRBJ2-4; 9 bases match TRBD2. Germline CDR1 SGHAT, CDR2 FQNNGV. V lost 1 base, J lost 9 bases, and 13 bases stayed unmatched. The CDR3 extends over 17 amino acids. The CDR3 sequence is CASSLARPSGVGGIQYF. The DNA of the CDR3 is TGTGCCAGCAGCTTAGCCCGGCCTAGCGGGGTCGGGGGCATTCAGTACTTC.

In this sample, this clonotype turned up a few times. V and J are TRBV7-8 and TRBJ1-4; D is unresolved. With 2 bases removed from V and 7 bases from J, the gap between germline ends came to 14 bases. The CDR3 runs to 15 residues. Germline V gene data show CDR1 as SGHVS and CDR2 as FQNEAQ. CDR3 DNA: TGTGCCAGCAGCTTACCGGGAGCACGGAGTGAAAAACTGTTTTTT. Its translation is CASSLPGARSEKLFF.

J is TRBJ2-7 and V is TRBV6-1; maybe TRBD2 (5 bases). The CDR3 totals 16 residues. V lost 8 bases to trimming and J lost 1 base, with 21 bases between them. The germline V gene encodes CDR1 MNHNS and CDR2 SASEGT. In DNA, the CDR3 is TGTGCCAGCGCCCTAGCCCGGGCGAGGAGGTCCTACGAGCAGTACTTC. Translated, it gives CASALARARRSYEQYF.

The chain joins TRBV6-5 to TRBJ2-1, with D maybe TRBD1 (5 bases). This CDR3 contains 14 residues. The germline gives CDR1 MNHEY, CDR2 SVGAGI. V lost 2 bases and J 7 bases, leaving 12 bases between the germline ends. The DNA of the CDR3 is TGTGCCAGCAGTTACCGGCTCCAGGGTAATGAGCAGTTCTTC. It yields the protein CASSYRLQGNEQFF.